This T cell receptor (beta chain) is drawn from a study of blood T cell repertoires in COVID-19. Per the study methods: Reference gene primer amplification yielded estimated nucleated cell counts. This table comes from immunoSEQ multiplex PCR, and its TCRdb copy is limited to in-frame clones, with some not included. Clonal size and the V and J genes are those of that table, whereas D and trimming came from the DNA. The sample lists 95,000 to 150,000 clones; roughly 84% were seen once. Cohort 3 donors counted as recovered after two negative PCRs, clearance, or resolved symptoms. The CDR3 covers 16 residues. Trimming removed 1 base at V and 4 bases at J, with 13 bases between. Germline-derived CDR1 and CDR2 are SGHAT and FQNNGV.

The sample consisted of PBMCs or T cells enriched from blood (not recorded which). The clonotype was recovered from a woman in her twenties or thirties who had recovered from COVID-19. The chain links TRBV11-2 to TRBJ1-4; D remains unclear. The CDR3 DNA sequence: TGTGCCAGCAGCTTAGTAAGAGGGCGCGGTAATGAAAAACTGTTTTTT. Translating gives CASSLVRGRGNEKLFF.